This TCR beta chain was sequenced in a study of tumor-infiltrating lymphocytes in primary liver carcinoma (dated by TCRdb to about 2017). For the study in its entirety: The five patients, three men and two women aged 30 to 69 years, had hepatocellular carcinoma (four) or combined HCC and intrahepatic cholangiocarcinoma (one). Roughly 3.5 to 8 million productive TCRbeta reads were obtained per sample, and no significant difference in read depth was found between tissue types. TCRbeta repertoire sequencing covered roughly 35 specimens from 5 patients: roughly 25 tumor regions, 5 adjacent noncancerous liver tissues and 5 peripheral blood samples. Technical replicate repertoires showed high reproducibility, with mean shared-clone rates around 0.9 and correlation coefficients above 0.95. TCRbeta repertoire sequencing, expression microarrays and whole-exome sequencing were combined in the study across five regions of each liver tumor, with adjacent normal tissue and blood also included. The five patients had tumors staged T1-T3 N0M0, with maximum diameters ranging from about 4.2 to 10 cm. To link TCRbeta repertoire diversity to the local molecular phenotype, the 20 to 30 tumor region samples were profiled with Agilent mRNA microarrays. The paper as a whole reports these results and caveats: The top 250 clones accounted for a significantly greater share of the repertoire in tumors than in blood (p = 0.039). Since the samples were bulk and unsorted, there was no way to compare CD4+ and CD8+ T cell repertoires. Only the TCR beta chain was sequenced, which likely underestimates true repertoire diversity because unpaired alpha chains were not captured. Only about 7-25% of top clones were found in all five regions of a tumor, suggesting spatial heterogeneity of tumor-infiltrating T cells. The study included only five patients, and the authors note findings should be validated in a larger study. Repertoire overlap was found to be higher between tumor regions (mean about 35%) than between tumor-adjacent (about 17%) or tumor-blood (roughly 15%) pairs, consistent with antigen-driven expansion.

Starting from about 500 ng total RNA, TCRbeta-specific cDNA was produced by reverse transcription with a constant-region primer and ProtoScript II reverse transcriptase. TCRbeta libraries were built with three nested multiplex PCR rounds, a slightly modified ARM-PCR procedure. Multiplex TRBV1-TRBV30 forward primers and a Cbeta reverse primer were used in the first two PCR rounds, each of which was run for approximately 11 cycles. Sample barcodes and Illumina adapters were added in a final 25-cycle PCR using Deep VentR polymerase. Before sequencing, amplicons between 200 and 500 bp were purified from gel using a QIAquick gel extraction kit. An Illumina HiSeq 2500 was used to sequence the TCRbeta amplicons with 250-bp paired-end reads. For the original study's pipeline: Quality trimming of reads was performed with Trimmomatic v0.33, and paired reads were merged with FLASH v1.2.11 so that full CDR3 sequences could be recovered. V, D and J germline segments were assigned to the rearranged TCRbeta sequences using MiGEC v1.2.1b. Clonotype statistics, along with Shannon-Wiener diversity indices, were calculated using VDJtools v1.0.0. Except for diversity analysis, only the 250 most abundant clonotypes of each sample were used in subsequent analyses to reduce sampling bias. TCRdb cleaned the public reads at Q25 with fastp, built clones with MiXCR and kept in-frame beta chains. One record per CDR3 amino acid sequence lists the most common genes and DNA. The authors' filters were not applied to this entry. This sample lists 20,000 to 25,000 distinct CDR3 sequences; roughly 85% were detected once. The ten largest clones add up to almost 40% of the sample.

A remark on this clonotype: Which antigen it targets is not known. No base-level quality is on record; no much larger clone is a single base apart.

The V end gives up 7 bases and the J end 11 bases, leaving 24 bases in the junction not matched to a gene. The CDR3 starts with the cysteine, ends with the phenylalanine, and has 17 residues. The CDR3 DNA has 51 bases and is translated from base 1. CDR1 and CDR2 were assigned from the germline V gene (reference sequence) as MNHNY and SVGAGI. Total RNA and DNA were co-extracted without cell sorting from roughly 20-30 mg of bulk tissue using the AllPrep DNA/RNA mini kit. Between November 2015 and 2016, roughly 5 patients in China with histopathologically diagnosed primary liver carcinoma had their tumors surgically resected. At the time of sampling, the patients had chronic HBV infection and had not received any treatment. Five spatially separated regions were sampled per tumor: superior, inferior, left-lateral and right-lateral poles, plus the tumor centre. According to histology, viable tumor cells made up more than 90% of every tumor sample. Pieces of fresh tumor and adjacent tissue were cut in half, with one half kept in RNAlater at -80 degrees C and the other half sent for histology.

Sequencing was done on a sample of liver tumor tissue from sampling region 1. The sample's cell subset or site, from its label and the paper: tumor region T1, superior pole. The sequence was obtained from a woman under 40 with primary liver carcinoma and hepatitis B virus infection. The chain joins TRBV6-6 to TRBJ2-3, and TRBD2 aligns with 7 junction nucleotides. CDR3 loop: CASNSTLERGGQIGQYF. The nucleotides are TGTGCCAGCAATTCCACTTTAGAGCGGGGAGGCCAGATAGGGCAGTATTTT.